These T cell receptor beta chains were read from a single sample in a study of blood T cells in healthy people across ages. MiXCR was run by TCRdb on the 5' RACE reads, yielding one entry per CDR3 protein. The sample includes about 750,000 distinct CDR3 sequences, around half of them seen just once. The source material was blood. Receptor source: a man aged 80 or over in good health. The CDR3 runs from the conserved cysteine through the conserved F or W. D genes are given only for firm matches. Expanded clones get a size class; other rows say once, few or many, or leave the size out.

J gene,clone size,V gene,D gene,CDR3 protein,CDR3 DNA
TRBJ2-4,few,TRBV28,.,CASSSPGEGETNIQYF,TGTGCCAGCAGTTCCCCAGGGGAAGGAGAAACAAACATTCAGTACTTC
TRBJ2-5,.,TRBV6-6,.,CATEIGETQYF,TGTGCCACCGAAATCGGGGAGACCCAGTACTTC
TRBJ2-7,.,TRBV6-6,.,CASSYSTTGTYEQYF,TGTGCCAGCAGTTACTCGACTACTGGGACCTACGAGCAGTACTTC
TRBJ1-1,once,TRBV7-9,.,CASSFLQRSNTEAFF,TGTGCCAGCAGTTTCCTTCAGAGATCTAACACTGAAGCTTTCTTT
TRBJ2-4,few,TRBV28,TRBD1,CASSRISQGARAKNIQYF,TGTGCCAGCAGTAGAATTTCACAGGGGGCGCGAGCCAAAAACATTCAGTACTTC
TRBJ1-1,.,TRBV27,.,CASSFARDTEAFF,TGTGCCAGCAGTTTTGCCCGGGACACTGAAGCTTTCTTT
TRBJ2-7,.,TRBV7-2,.,CASNQGSGEQYF,TGTGCCAGCAACCAGGGTTCGGGCGAGCAGTACTTC
TRBJ1-2,.,TRBV20-1,.,CSARVHVSIGGYTF,TGCAGTGCTAGAGTTCACGTTTCTATTGGCGGCTACACCTTC
TRBJ2-3,.,TRBV27,.,CASSFNLRGYAYF,TGTGCCAGCAGTTTTAATCTTCGAGGATACGCGTATTTT
TRBJ1-1,.,TRBV7-9,.,CASSTMTENTEAFF,TGTGCCAGCAGCACGATGACAGAGAACACTGAAGCTTTCTTT
TRBJ2-5,.,TRBV5-6,.,CASSLGLGPGETQYF,TGTGCCAGCAGCTTGGGTCTTGGTCCGGGAGAGACCCAGTACTTC
TRBJ2-7,.,TRBV19,TRBD2,CASSGTSGSRSSYEQYF,TGTGCCAGTAGCGGGACTAGCGGGAGCAGGAGCTCCTACGAGCAGTACTTC
TRBJ2-5,few,TRBV3-1,.,CASSQDPVSQETQYF,TGTGCCAGCAGCCAAGATCCGGTCTCCCAAGAGACCCAGTACTTC
TRBJ2-7,.,TRBV20-1,.,CSVNPGVWNEQYF,TGCAGTGTCAACCCAGGGGTCTGGAACGAGCAGTACTTC
TRBJ1-1,.,TRBV28,.,CASTLAGNLNTEAFF,TGTGCCAGCACCTTGGCCGGGAACTTGAACACTGAAGCTTTCTTT
TRBJ2-7,few,TRBV29-1,TRBD1,CSAWTDRSYEQYF,TGCAGCGCTTGGACGGACAGGAGCTACGAGCAGTACTTC
TRBJ1-2,.,TRBV21-1,.,CASSTGLSYGYTF,TGTGCCAGCAGCACCGGGTTGAGCTATGGCTACACCTTC
TRBJ1-6,.,TRBV10-3,.,CAISESNRPSYNSPLHF,TGTGCCATCAGTGAGTCGAACAGGCCAAGCTATAATTCACCCCTCCACTTT
TRBJ2-7,once,TRBV4-2,.,CASSQGPAIGSSYEQYF,TGTGCCAGCAGCCAAGGACCCGCTATTGGAAGCTCCTACGAGCAGTACTTC
TRBJ2-1,.,TRBV5-1,TRBD2,CASSLGTGAGNEQFF,TGCGCCAGCAGCTTGGGTACGGGAGCGGGGAATGAGCAGTTCTTC
TRBJ1-2,.,TRBV28,TRBD1,CASSQGGTSRDTF,TGTGCCAGCAGTCAGGGGGGGACATCTCGGGACACCTTC
TRBJ2-5,.,TRBV28,TRBD1,CASSPRTGPGETQYF,TGTGCCAGCAGTCCCCGGACAGGGCCAGGAGAGACCCAGTACTTC
TRBJ2-5,.,TRBV7-8,.,CASSPGARLGAQETQYF,TGTGCCAGCAGCCCCGGGGCTCGATTAGGGGCACAAGAGACCCAGTACTTC
TRBJ1-2,.,TRBV12-3/TRBV12-4,.,CASSLHVTETRVYGYTF,TGTGCCAGCAGTTTACACGTGACAGAGACCCGTGTCTATGGCTACACCTTC
TRBJ2-1,.,TRBV20-1,TRBD2,CSAIPPLERGGPVGYNEQFF,TGCAGTGCCATCCCGCCCCTTGAGCGGGGTGGCCCCGTGGGTTACAATGAGCAGTTCTTC
TRBJ2-7,.,TRBV5-1,.,CASSVRVGAEQYF,TGCGCCAGCAGCGTGCGTGTGGGGGCCGAGCAGTACTTC
TRBJ2-3,.,TRBV7-3,TRBD2,CASSRDGLGVTDTQYF,TGTGCCAGCAGCCGCGACGGACTAGGGGTAACAGATACGCAGTATTTT
TRBJ2-1,.,TRBV10-3,.,CAISDPKSDEQFF,TGTGCCATCAGTGACCCTAAGTCGGATGAGCAGTTCTTC
TRBJ2-1,few,TRBV29-1,.,CSVGFNEQFF,TGCAGCGTTGGATTCAATGAGCAGTTCTTC
TRBJ1-1,.,TRBV20-1,TRBD1,CSAVGTGLNTEAFF,TGCAGTGCTGTCGGGACAGGGCTAAACACTGAAGCTTTCTTT
TRBJ2-1,.,TRBV2,.,CASSGGGAIPSSYNEQFF,TGTGCCAGCAGTGGAGGCGGGGCCATCCCGAGCTCCTACAATGAGCAGTTCTTC
TRBJ2-1,.,TRBV20-1,TRBD2,CSAPRAGPPEQFF,TGCAGTGCCCCGAGAGCGGGGCCCCCGGAGCAGTTCTTC
TRBJ2-3,.,TRBV5-1,.,CASSYPGPTDTQYF,TGCGCCAGCAGCTACCCCGGCCCGACAGATACGCAGTATTTT
TRBJ2-7,.,TRBV7-9,.,CASSVSGPQYEQYF,TGTGCCAGCAGCGTATCCGGACCCCAATACGAGCAGTACTTC
TRBJ2-7,.,TRBV20-1,TRBD1,CSASRDSNYEQYF,TGCAGTGCTAGCCGGGACAGCAACTACGAGCAGTACTTC
TRBJ2-5,few,TRBV10-1,.,CASSDTGQKETQYF,TGCGCCAGCAGTGACACCGGACAGAAAGAGACCCAGTACTTC
TRBJ2-3,.,TRBV11-2,TRBD2,CASSPGLARGDRYAYF,TGTGCCAGCAGCCCCGGACTAGCGAGGGGTGACAGATACGCGTATTTT
TRBJ2-2,.,TRBV30,.,CAWTPWGGELFF,TGTGCCTGGACTCCCTGGGGCGGGGAGCTGTTTTTT
TRBJ1-2,few,TRBV6-5,.,CAAGDGRFYGYTF,TGTGCCGCCGGGGACGGCCGATTCTATGGCTACACCTTC
TRBJ2-7,.,TRBV6-5,TRBD1,CAGSSGQGFGEQYF,TGTGCCGGCAGTTCCGGACAGGGGTTTGGCGAGCAGTACTTC
TRBJ2-5,.,TRBV15,.,CATSRVQGRWVETQYF,TGTGCCACCAGCAGAGTCCAGGGCCGTTGGGTGGAGACCCAGTACTTC
TRBJ2-5,few,TRBV7-9,TRBD1,CASSATGGYRQETQYF,TGTGCCAGCAGCGCGACAGGGGGCTACCGTCAAGAGACCCAGTACTTC
TRBJ2-7,.,TRBV11-2,TRBD1,CASSVTGGDEQYF,TGTGCCAGCAGCGTTACAGGGGGCGACGAGCAGTACTTC
TRBJ2-7,few,TRBV7-2,TRBD2,CASTVLAGGSGEQYF,TGTGCCAGCACCGTACTAGCGGGAGGGAGCGGCGAGCAGTACTTC
TRBJ2-3,.,TRBV4-2,.,CASSGESGLYTDTQYF,TGTGCCAGCAGCGGAGAGAGCGGGTTATACACAGATACGCAGTATTTT
TRBJ1-6,.,TRBV10-3,TRBD1,CAIKKDRDNSPLHF,TGTGCCATCAAGAAGGACAGGGACAATTCACCCCTCCACTTT
TRBJ1-5,.,TRBV7-2,.,CASRGDNQPQHF,TGTGCCAGCAGGGGGGACAATCAGCCCCAGCATTTT
TRBJ1-2,.,TRBV4-2,.,CASSQREMRGPPYGYTF,TGTGCCAGCAGCCAAAGAGAGATGCGGGGTCCCCCATATGGCTACACCTTC
TRBJ2-1,.,TRBV7-7,.,CASSPGISSYDGQFF,TGTGCTAGCAGTCCAGGTATAAGTTCCTACGATGGGCAGTTCTTC
TRBJ2-7,few,TRBV5-1,TRBD2,CASSLEGLADYEQYF,TGCGCCAGCAGCTTGGAGGGACTAGCGGACTACGAGCAGTACTTC
TRBJ2-1,few,TRBV7-3,TRBD2,CASSPAGGDNEQFF,TGTGCCAGCAGCCCAGCGGGGGGGGACAATGAGCAGTTCTTC
TRBJ2-7,.,TRBV2,.,CASSQIGGGPDEQYF,TGTGCCAGCAGTCAGATAGGGGGAGGGCCCGACGAGCAGTACTTC
TRBJ2-5,.,TRBV5-1,TRBD2,CASSPREGPIETQYF,TGCGCCAGCAGCCCGCGGGAGGGCCCTATCGAGACCCAGTACTTC
TRBJ2-7,.,TRBV2,.,CASRRTYLYEQYF,TGTGCCAGCCGCCGGACGTATCTCTACGAGCAGTACTTC
TRBJ2-2,.,TRBV7-2,.,CASSGDAGELFF,TGTGCCAGCAGCGGAGATGCCGGGGAGCTGTTTTTT